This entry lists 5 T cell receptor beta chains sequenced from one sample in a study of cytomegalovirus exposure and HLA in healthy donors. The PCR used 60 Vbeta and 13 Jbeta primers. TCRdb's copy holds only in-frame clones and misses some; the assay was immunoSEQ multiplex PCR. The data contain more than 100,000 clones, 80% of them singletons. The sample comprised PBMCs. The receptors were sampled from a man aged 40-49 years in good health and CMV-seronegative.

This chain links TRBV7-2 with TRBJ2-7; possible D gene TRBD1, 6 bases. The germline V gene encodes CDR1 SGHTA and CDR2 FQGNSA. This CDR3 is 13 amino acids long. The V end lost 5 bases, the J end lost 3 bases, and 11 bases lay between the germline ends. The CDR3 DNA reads TGTGCCAGCAGCCTAGGACAGAACTACGAGCAGTACTTC. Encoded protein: CASSLGQNYEQYF. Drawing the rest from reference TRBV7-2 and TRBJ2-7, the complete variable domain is GAGVSQSPSNKVTEKGKDVELRCDPISGHTALYWYRQSLGQGLEFLIYFQGNSAPDKSGLPSDRFSAERTGGSVSTLTIQRTQQEDSAVYLCASSLGQNYEQYFGPGTRLTVT.

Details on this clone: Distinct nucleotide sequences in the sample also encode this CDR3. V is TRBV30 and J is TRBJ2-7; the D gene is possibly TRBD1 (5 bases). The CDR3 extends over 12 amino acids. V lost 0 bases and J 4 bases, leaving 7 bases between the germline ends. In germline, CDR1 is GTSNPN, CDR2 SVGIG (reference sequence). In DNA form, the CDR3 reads TGTGCCTGGAGTGTTTCAGGGTACGAGCAGTACTTC. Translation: CAWSVSGYEQYF.

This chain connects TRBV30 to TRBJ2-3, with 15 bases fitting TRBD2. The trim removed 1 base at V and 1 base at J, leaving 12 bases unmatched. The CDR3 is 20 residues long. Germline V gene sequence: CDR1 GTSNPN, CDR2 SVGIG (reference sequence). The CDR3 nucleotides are TGTGCCTGGAGTGCCACCCCTTGGACTAGCGGGGGGGCCGGCACAGATACGCAGTATTTT. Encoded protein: CAWSATPWTSGGAGTDTQYF.

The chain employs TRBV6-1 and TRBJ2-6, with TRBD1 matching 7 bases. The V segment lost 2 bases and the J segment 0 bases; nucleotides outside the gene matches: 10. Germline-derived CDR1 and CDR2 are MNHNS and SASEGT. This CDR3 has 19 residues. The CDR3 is CASSELGNRGRSGANVLTF. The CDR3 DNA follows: TGTGCCAGCAGTGAACTCGGGAACAGGGGACGCTCTGGGGCCAACGTCCTGACTTTC.

As DNA, the CDR3 is TGTGCCAGCAGCCTTTCTCTGAGCTCCTACGAGCAGTACTTC. This codes for CASSLSLSSYEQYF. This chain joins TRBV6-5 and TRBJ2-7; the D is unclear. The germline V gene encodes CDR1 MNHEY and CDR2 SVGAGI. The CDR3 contains 14 residues. The germline V and J ends were trimmed by 6 bases and 0 bases, with 12 bases remaining between them.